The 25 T cell receptor beta chains in this list originate from one sample, sequenced in a study of regulatory T cells in long-lasting Graves disease. iRepertoire HTBI primers and Arm-PCR of CDR3 regions built TCR beta libraries. From the multiplex PCR reads, TCRdb called clonotypes with MiXCR, one entry per CDR3 protein. Here the sample spans 350,000 to 550,000 distinct CDR3 sequences, about 15% being singletons. Regarding time point: newly diagnosed GD, antithyroid drugs for less than 3 months. The TCR library was made from RNA that had been extracted from PBMCs in TRIzol. The same sample was also used in a study of T cells in Graves' hyperthyroidism and ophthalmopathy.

Sequenced here: peripheral blood mononuclear cells (PBMCs), sampled at new diagnosis, from a patient treated with antithyroid drugs. Receptors originate from a woman aged 30 to 39 with Graves disease.

Of note for this clonotype: This may be a read error: a much more frequent sequence differs by one nucleotide. The chain recombines TRBV2 with TRBJ1-1; D is perhaps TRBD1 (5 bases). This CDR3 contains 14 residues. The germline gives CDR1 SNHLY, CDR2 FYNNEI. The CDR3 reads CASGEGQGDRQAFF. The CDR3 DNA is TGTGCCAGCGGTGAAGGGCAGGGCGATCGTCAAGCTTTCTTT.

This clonotype was seen more than once but under ten times. A much more abundant neighbour one base away suggests this may be a read error. This sequence joins TRBV5-1 and TRBJ1-2, with 7 bases lining up with TRBD1. V dropped 0 bases and J dropped 4; count of bases not matched to a gene: 9. Looked up from germline, CDR1 is SGHRS and CDR2 is YFSETQ. The CDR3 consists of 16 residues. Written as DNA, the CDR3 is TGCGCCAGCAGCTTGGCCGAGGCAGGGGGTGTCTATGGCTACACCTTC. This sequence encodes CASSLAEAGGVYGYTF.

This clonotype was recorded at least ten times. The V and J genes are TRBV27 and TRBJ2-7; tentative D call: TRBD2 (6 bases). Trimming pared 6 bases from V and 3 bases from J, leaving 15 bases between. The CDR3 consists of 14 residues. Germline V gene lookup returns CDR1 MNHEY and CDR2 SMNVEV (reference sequence). As DNA, the CDR3 is TGTGCCAGCAGAGAAACGGGACTTAACTACGAGCAGTACTTC. Encoded protein: CASRETGLNYEQYF.

This clonotype showed up many times. The rearrangement links TRBV5-1 to TRBJ2-1; 14 nucleotides match TRBD2. V was pared by 4 bases and J by 6 bases, with 6 bases of the junction left unmatched. Germline V gene lookup returns CDR1 SGHRS and CDR2 YFSETQ. This CDR3 contains 16 residues. CDR3 residues: CASSAGLAGGPNEQFF. DNA of the CDR3: TGCGCCAGCAGCGCCGGACTAGCGGGAGGCCCCAATGAGCAGTTCTTC.

A remark on this clonotype: This may come from a read error, since a much larger clone is one base off. The chain uses TRBV13 and TRBJ1-1; TRBD1 matches at 8 bases. This CDR3 spans 16 amino acids. Germline values: CDR1 PRHDT, CDR2 FYEKMQ (reference sequence). The ends lost 5 bases at V and 4 bases at J; junction bases unmatched: 12. As DNA, the CDR3 is TGTGCCAGCAGCCCACGACAGGGGAGGATGACCACTGAAGCTTTCTTT. This codes for CASSPRQGRMTTEAFF.

This clonotype has a count of ten or more. The chain has TRBV20-1 and TRBJ2-7; 12 bases are a match to TRBD2. Germline assignment: CDR1 DFQATT and CDR2 SNEGSKA (reference sequence). The trim removed 4 bases at V and 6 bases at J, leaving 16 bases unmatched. The CDR3 extends over 17 amino acids. CDR3 in amino acids: CSATHYPSGGGAREQYF. The CDR3 DNA reads as TGCAGTGCTACTCACTATCCTAGCGGGGGGGGGGCTCGCGAGCAGTACTTC.

This clonotype has ten or more counts. The CDR3: CSARDPTQGSRGYTF. CDR3 DNA: TGCAGTGCTAGAGATCCTACACAGGGGTCGCGTGGCTACACCTTC. This rearrangement joins TRBV20-1 to TRBJ1-2, with TRBD1 identical over 7 bases. In germline, CDR1 is DFQATT, CDR2 SNEGSKA (reference sequence). The CDR3 covers 15 residues. V was pared by 0 bases and J by 7 bases, with 11 bases of the junction left unmatched.

The chain carries TRBV28 and TRBJ2-1, with D possibly called TRBD1 or TRBD2 (5 bases each). CDR1 and CDR2 from the germline V gene are MDHEN and SYDVKM. V was cut by 9 bases and J by 7 bases, with 10 bases left in between. CDR3 length equals 11 residues. Written as DNA, the CDR3 is TGTGCCAGTACTTGGGGGAATGAGCAGTTCTTC. It yields the protein CASTWGNEQFF.

The chain has TRBV2 and TRBJ2-5; 7 positions agree with TRBD2. The germline gives CDR1 SNHLY, CDR2 FYNNEI. This CDR3 comprises 15 residues. J lost 5 bases, V lost 5 bases, and 11 bases had no gene match. In DNA form, the CDR3 reads TGTGCCAGCAGTCCCCCGCCGACTAGCAGGGAGACCCAGTACTTC. This translates into CASSPPPTSRETQYF.

The chain couples TRBV27 to TRBJ2-2; D ambiguous. The CDR3 runs 16 residues. V lost 5 bases and J lost 0, with 13 bases in between. Per germline, CDR1 MNHEY and CDR2 SMNVEV (reference sequence). CDR3 nucleotides: TGTGCCAGCAGTGTGCGAAAGGGCGCGAACACCGGGGAGCTGTTTTTT. Its translation: CASSVRKGANTGELFF.

This clonotype was observed a few times. The CDR3 DNA reads as TGTGCCAGCAGCCCCCCGGGGGCGGGGGGCCTAGGCTACACCTTC. Translated, it gives CASSPPGAGGLGYTF. The chain couples TRBV7-9 to TRBJ1-2, with a tentative D call TRBD1 (6 bases). Germline-derived CDR1 and CDR2 are SEHNR and FQNEAQ (reference sequence). The CDR3 is 15 amino acids. V gave up 5 bases and J gave up 8 bases, with 21 bases separating them.

This clonotype was seen many times. This chain connects TRBV20-1 to TRBJ2-4, with a possible D match to TRBD2 (6 bases). Looked up from germline, CDR1 is DFQATT and CDR2 is SNEGSKA (reference sequence). The CDR3 loop spans 15 amino acids. Trimming removed 4 bases from V and 1 base from J, with 14 bases in between. In DNA, the CDR3 is TGCAGTGCTATTCAGGGCGGGAAGGCCAAAAACATTCAGTACTTC. It yields the protein CSAIQGGKAKNIQYF.

This clonotype showed up many times. The V call is TRBV2, the J call TRBJ1-5; D gene ambiguous. Deletions cut 5 bases from V and 0 bases from J, with 11 bases between. This CDR3 contains 15 residues. Germline V CDR1 and CDR2: SNHLY, FYNNEI. Here the CDR3 reads CASSSSKVSNQPQHF. The CDR3 coding sequence is TGTGCCAGCAGTTCCTCCAAAGTTAGCAATCAGCCCCAGCATTTT.

The genes are TRBV20-1 and TRBJ1-1, with 7 bases fitting TRBD1. The CDR3 is 16 residues long. J lost 0 bases, V lost 4 bases, and 11 bases had no gene match. The germline V gene has CDR1 DFQATT and CDR2 SNEGSKA (reference sequence). This CDR3 is CSATFRGGALNTEAFF. The CDR3 DNA is TGCAGTGCTACCTTTAGAGGGGGCGCGTTGAACACTGAAGCTTTCTTT.

This clonotype has a count of ten or more. V gene TRBV30 combines with J gene TRBJ2-2; possible D gene TRBD2, 5 bases. The length of the CDR3 is 15 residues. V was trimmed by 3 bases and J by 2 bases, leaving 13 bases between them. The germline V gene encodes CDR1 GTSNPN and CDR2 SVGIG (reference sequence). CDR3 in DNA: TGTGCCTGGAGCGCGCTACTAGGAAACACCGGGGAGCTGTTTTTT. It encodes CAWSALLGNTGELFF.

In this sample, this clonotype turned up a few times. The rearrangement joins TRBV6-9 to TRBJ1-1, with a weak D call TRBD1 (6 bases). The CDR3 has 14 residues. Germline-derived CDR1 and CDR2 are MNHGY and SVAAGI. The V gene lost 3 bases and the J gene lost 8 bases, with 16 bases spanning the gap. The CDR3 DNA is TGTGCCAGCAGTTACGGGGACACAAGTTTCGAAGCTTTCTTT. Its translation: CASSYGDTSFEAFF.

This clonotype was seen repeatedly, ten times or more. CDR3 loop: CAGNSGTGELFF. The DNA of the CDR3 is TGTGCCGGTAATTCGGGCACCGGGGAGCTGTTTTTT. The chain carries TRBV30 and TRBJ2-2; D uncertain. V lost 8 bases to trimming and J lost 4 bases, with 11 bases between them. CDR1 and CDR2 from the germline V gene are GTSNPN and SVGIG (reference sequence). This CDR3 region has 12 residues.

With regard to this clonotype: A much larger clonotype is one base distant, so this may be a read error. This chain uses TRBV6-2 or TRBV6-3 with TRBJ2-1; no firm D call. V gave up 7 bases and J gave up 3 bases, with 10 bases separating them. CDR3 size: 13 residues. Germline assignment: CDR1 MNHEY and CDR2 SVGEGT. The CDR3 loop is CASNPRDYNEQFF. The CDR3 nucleotides are TGTGCCAGCAACCCGCGCGACTACAATGAGCAGTTCTTC.

This clonotype was detected ten times or more. V and J are TRBV7-3 and TRBJ2-7; possibly TRBD2 for D (5 bases). The germline CDR1 and CDR2 sequences are SGHTA and FQGTGA. With 5 bases removed from V and 3 bases from J, the gap between germline ends came to 14 bases. The CDR3 loop spans 14 amino acids. CDR3 nucleotide sequence: TGTGCCAGCAGCCACCTGAGGGCCCACTACGAGCAGTACTTC. Amino acid sequence: CASSHLRAHYEQYF. The full variable domain, its missing parts supplied by reference TRBV7-3 and TRBJ2-7, is GAGVSQTPSNKVTEKGKYVELRCDPISGHTALYWYRQSLGQGPEFLIYFQGTGAADDSGLPNDRFFAVRPEGSVSTLKIQRTERGDSAVYLCASSHLRAHYEQYFGPGTRLTVT.

Many counts were recorded for this clonotype. The chain carries TRBV6-1 and TRBJ2-1; 7 nucleotides match TRBD2. Germline lookup yields CDR1 MNHNS and CDR2 SASEGT. The CDR3 has 14 amino acids. The V and J ends lost 7 bases and 5 bases, in that order; junction bases with no gene match: 8. The CDR3 sequence: CASNPGTTNNEQFF. The CDR3 bases are TGTGCCAGCAACCCCGGGACTACCAACAATGAGCAGTTCTTC.

This clonotype showed up many times. V usage is TRBV5-4 and J usage is TRBJ2-5; D not resolved. Trimming removed 4 bases from V and 3 bases from J, with 7 bases in between. CDR3 length: 12 residues. Germline-derived CDR1 and CDR2 are SGHNT and YYREEE (reference sequence). The CDR3 region has the DNA TGTGCCAGCAGCCTACCGAAAGAGACCCAGTACTTC. Its translation: CASSLPKETQYF.

The rearrangement uses TRBV3-1 and TRBJ1-5, with D possibly matching TRBD1 (6 bases). The CDR3 is 15 amino acids. The ends were cut back, 4 bases at V and 6 bases at J, with 16 bases in the middle. In germline, CDR1 is LGHDT, CDR2 YNNKEL (reference sequence). CDR3 loop: CASSLRIQGGQPQHF. The DNA of the CDR3 is TGTGCCAGCAGCCTTAGGATACAGGGAGGTCAGCCCCAGCATTTT. Based on the CDR3 plus reference TRBV3-1 and TRBJ1-5, the full variable domain is DTAVSQTPKYLVTQMGNDKSIKCEQNLGHDTMYWYKQDSKKFLKIMFSYNNKELIINETVPNRFSPKSPDKAHLNLHINSLELGDSAVYFCASSLRIQGGQPQHFGDGTRLSIL.

There are many counts of this clonotype. The J gene is TRBJ2-7, the V gene TRBV6-5; the match to TRBD1 covers 11 bases. CDR3 length: 19 residues. The V and J ends lost 2 bases and 4 bases, in that order; junction bases with no gene match: 16. In germline, CDR1 is MNHEY, CDR2 SVGAGI. The CDR3 spells CASSYGYRDRGGRRYEQYF. CDR3 coding DNA: TGTGCCAGCAGTTACGGCTACCGGGACAGGGGGGGCCGGCGGTACGAGCAGTACTTC.

The chain joins TRBV10-3 to TRBJ1-2; D ambiguous. The germline CDR1 and CDR2 sequences are ENHRY and SYGVKD. V gave up 6 bases and J gave up 10 bases, with 18 bases separating them. The length of the CDR3 is 13 residues. CDR3 sequence: CAISETTGEDYTF. Written as DNA, the CDR3 is TGTGCCATCAGCGAAACGACGGGTGAGGACTACACCTTC.

This clonotype turned up a few times. The rearrangement joins TRBV12-5 to TRBJ2-4; 11 bases match TRBD2. CDR3 size: 17 residues. Per germline, CDR1 LGHNT and CDR2 FRNRAP. Losses at the gene ends were 7 bases for V and 1 base for J; bases not matched to a gene: 9. The DNA of the CDR3 is TGTGCTAGTGCCCTACTAGCGGGAGTTGCGGCCAAAAACATTCAGTACTTC. Its protein is CASALLAGVAAKNIQYF.